This paragraph covers one T cell receptor beta chain sequence. What it binds is not known. This entry belongs to a study of cytomegalovirus exposure and HLA in healthy donors. Study-level points and caveats: Other equally common chains were less clonally expanded than HLA-associated TCR beta chains, a later analysis showed.

Trimming left V 5 bases short and J 8 bases short, with 18 bases between. The CDR3 is 14 residues long. Germline CDR1 is SGHAT and CDR2 is FQNNGV. Amplification used 60 Vbeta primers and 13 Jbeta primers. Generated by immunoSEQ multiplex PCR, the TCRdb table keeps only in-frame clones and is missing some. This repertoire shows tens of thousands of clones, around 72% found once; its top ten account for about an eighth. J is TRBJ1-2 and V is TRBV11-2; no firm D call. Sequencing was done on a sample of PBMCs. The clonotype comes from a woman in her thirties or forties in good health and CMV-seropositive. The CDR3 spells CASSPSTRTGGYTF. The CDR3 DNA reads TGTGCCAGCAGCCCCTCAACGAGGACGGGAGGCTACACCTTC.